The clone carrying this T cell receptor (beta chain) has only a few counts. This sample stems from a study of T-cell memory formation after mild COVID-19. TCRdb fed the 5' RACE reads into MiXCR, producing one record per CDR3 protein. The data contain 300,000 to 350,000 distinct CDR3 sequences, 15% to 20% of them singletons. The CDR3 sequence is 15 residues long. V gave up 4 bases and J gave up 1 base; unmatched junction bases: 5. Germline CDR1 LGHDT, CDR2 YNNKEL (reference sequence). The TCR originated in a man aged 18 to 30 who had mild COVID-19 (a few samples of this study predate the infection). Cell type and time point are not known. Sequenced sample: PBMCs or a T cell subset sorted from them (not recorded which). The rearrangement links TRBV3-1 to TRBJ2-3, with 7 bases lining up with TRBD2. Written as DNA, the CDR3 is TGTGCCAGCAGCCCTTGGGCGGGGGGCACAGATACGCAGTATTTT. As protein: CASSPWAGGTDTQYF.